This entry lists 24 T cell receptor beta chains sequenced from one sample in a study of CD8+CD57+ T cells in acquired aplastic anemia (dated by TCRdb to the late 2010s). Expansion of CD8+CD57+ cells had been shown by flow cytometry in the patients chosen for sequencing. For sequencing, an Illumina HiSeq 2000 was employed. Genomic DNA served as template for TCR beta VDJ combination and CDR3 sequence profiling. The raw public reads went through TCRdb reprocessing: fastp at Q25, MiXCR clone calling, in-frame beta chains kept. Each CDR3 protein appears once, grouped with its most common genes and DNA. Counted in this sample were about 260,000 distinct CDR3 sequences; 82% of them appeared once. The top ten hold roughly two fifths of the sample. Input material: sorted CD4+, CD8+, or CD8+CD57+ T cells (not recorded which) from PBMCs. Every receptor here comes from a human donor with aplastic anemia.

Worth noting for this clonotype: The CDR3 does not close with the conserved phenylalanine or tryptophan, likely indicating a read error. No DNA is shown, since the ends of the CDR3 on it are uncertain; the CDR3 is the one TCRdb lists. The V gene is TRBV7-6, the J gene TRBJ2-2; the tabulated D call, TRBD1, remains unverified against the DNA. The CDR3 is 13 residues long, counting both termini. CDR1 is SGHVS, CDR2 FNYEAQ, per germline. The CDR3: CASSLYGTQYFVP.

The rearrangement joins TRBV7-2 to TRBJ2-1; the D gene is possibly TRBD2 (6 bases). The V and J ends lost 1 base and 16 bases respectively, with 23 bases between them. Germline lookup yields CDR1 SGHTA and CDR2 FQGNSA. The CDR3 is made up of 15 amino acids. CDR3 nucleotides: TGTGCCAGCAGCTTAGGGGGAGGTGCCGATACTCAGTATTTCTTC. Its protein product is CASSLGGGADTQYFF. Variable domain in full (rest from reference TRBV7-2 and TRBJ2-1): GAGVSQSPSNKVTEKGKDVELRCDPISGHTALYWYRQSLGQGLEFLIYFQGNSAPDKSGLPSDRFSAERTGGSVSTLTIQRTQQEDSAVYLCASSLGGGADTQYFFGPGTRLTVL.

As for this clonotype: In this CDR3 the conserved last residue, phenylalanine or tryptophan, is missing, so a read error is likely. The DNA is left out, because the CDR3 cannot be placed on it with certainty; the CDR3 is given as TCRdb lists it. The chain couples TRBV2 to TRBJ2-5; TRBD1 is taken as the D call from the table, unchecked against the DNA. The germline V gene has CDR1 SNHLY and CDR2 FYNNEI. The CDR3 is 15 residues long, counting both termini. CDR3 region: CASSVGGIHEEIFGS.

This clonotype was observed a handful of times. V usage is TRBV5-1 and J usage is TRBJ2-1; D gene ambiguous. The germline V gene encodes CDR1 SGHRS and CDR2 YFSETQ. The V end was cut by 0 bases, the J end by 8 bases, with 12 bases between. The CDR3 spans 14 residues. The CDR3, as DNA: TGCGCCAGCAGCTTGGCCGTAGGGTCCTATGAGCAGTTCTTC. Protein sequence: CASSLAVGSYEQFF.

The CDR3, as DNA: TGTGCCAGCAGCGGAGAGGTGACCCACGAGCAGTACTTC. Amino acid sequence: CASSGEVTHEQYF. This chain joins TRBV11-2 and TRBJ2-7, with no clear D. Germline CDR1 is SGHAT and CDR2 is FQNNGV. The CDR3 extends over 13 amino acids. Trimming cost V 5 bases and J 5 bases, with 13 bases left between them. The whole variable domain, remainder taken from reference TRBV11-2 and TRBJ2-7, is EAGVAQSPRYKIIEKRQSVAFWCNPISGHATLYWYQQILGQGPKLLIQFQNNGVVDDSQLPKDRFSAERLKGVDSTLKIQPAKLEDSAVYLCASSGEVTHEQYFGPGTRLTVT.

The J gene is TRBJ2-3, the V gene TRBV9; either TRBD1 or TRBD2 may fit D (6 bases each). The CDR3 is 14 residues long. Germline values: CDR1 SGDLS, CDR2 YYNGEE. Trimming cost V 6 bases and J 11 bases, with 22 bases left between them. CDR3 sequence (DNA): TGTGCCAGCACCAGTGCCGGGGGCACAGGGAAGCAGTATTTT. Translating it yields CASTSAGGTGKQYF.

This clonotype was counted a few times. The chain links TRBV7-8 to TRBJ2-7; weak D call: TRBD2 (6 bases). The V gene's germline CDR1 is SGHVS and CDR2 FQNEAQ. The CDR3 sequence is 18 residues long. Trimming stripped 0 bases from V and 4 bases from J, with 22 bases between. The CDR3 is CASSLAGGPATLYYEQYV. CDR3 DNA: TGTGCCAGCAGCTTAGCGGGAGGCCCCGCTACCCTGTATTACGAGCAGTACGTC.

This chain uses TRBV6-1 with TRBJ1-6, with 7 positions matching TRBD1. V dropped 7 bases and J dropped 10; count of bases not matched to a gene: 16. Germline CDR1 reads MNHNS; CDR2 reads SASEGT. This CDR3 region has 16 residues. The CDR3: CASIGAGGVGGSPLHF. The CDR3 bases are TGTGCCAGCATAGGGGCAGGGGGAGTGGGTGGGTCACCCCTCCACTTT.

In its sample, this clonotype was seen many times. A much larger clone is a single base away; this may be a read error. The CDR3 DNA reads TGTGCCAGCAGCTTAGCCCACGGGCCAAAAGAGACCCAGTTT. Residues: CASSLAHGPKETQF. The V call is TRBV7-6, the J call TRBJ2-3; D ambiguous. Germline CDR1 is SGHVS and CDR2 is FNYEAQ. The CDR3 is 14 amino acids.

The chain carries TRBV14 and TRBJ2-7, with 7 bases aligning to TRBD1. CDR1 SGHDN and CDR2 FVKESK come from the germline V gene. The CDR3 contains 18 residues. The junction had 17 bases not matched to a gene; V was cut back by 5 bases and J by 1 base. Written as DNA, the CDR3 is TGTGCCAGCAGCTTTCACTGGGACGGGACAGCCCTTTCCTACGAGCAGTACGTC. Translating it yields CASSFHWDGTALSYEQYV.

This chain links TRBV12-3 or TRBV12-4 with TRBJ2-7; D is uncertain. The CDR3 has 13 amino acids. V lost 4 bases and J lost 3, with 10 bases in between. This chain's CDR3 is CASSYFGHYEQYF. The CDR3 DNA sequence: TGTGCCAGCAGTTATTTCGGCCACTACGAGCAGTACTTC.

A single count supports this clonotype. DNA of the CDR3: TGTGCCAGCGGCTTCAACAGGGGCGGCGAGCAGTACTTC. It yields the protein CASGFNRGGEQYF. V and J are TRBV2 and TRBJ2-7, with TRBD1 identical over 7 bases. Germline lookup yields CDR1 SNHLY and CDR2 FYNNEI. The V segment lost 8 bases and the J segment 6 bases; nucleotides outside the gene matches: 10. The CDR3 length is 13 residues.

This chain joins TRBV9 and TRBJ1-1; TRBD1 might be the D (5 bases). From germline, CDR1 is SGDLS and CDR2 YYNGEE. Trimming stripped 0 bases from V and 7 bases from J, with 10 bases between. CDR3 length: 13 amino acids. The CDR3 protein is CASSVGGDLEAFF. The CDR3 DNA reads as TGTGCCAGCAGCGTAGGGGGGGACCTTGAAGCTTTCTTT.

Of note for this clonotype: One end of the junction is discordant with germline, which a read error may explain. The chain couples TRBV7-9 to TRBJ1-6; D is undetermined. CDR1 SEHNR and CDR2 FQNEAQ come from the germline V gene (reference sequence). The CDR3 loop spans 14 amino acids. In nucleotides, the CDR3 is TGTGCCAGCAGCCTGAGTTCCTATGCTTCACCCCTGCACTTT. It is translated as CASSLSSYASPLHF.

This clonotype was found many times. Sequence at one end of the junction differs from germline and may be a read error. The V gene is TRBV9, the J gene TRBJ2-3, with a weak D call TRBD2 (5 bases). The CDR3 has 14 amino acids. CDR1 is SGDLS and CDR2 is YYNGEE in the germline V gene. The CDR3 DNA reads TGTGCCAGCAGCGTAGGAGTGGACTTTTCCTACGAGCACTTC. Protein: CASSVGVDFSYEHF.

In regard to this clonotype: A much larger clone lies one base from this, so it may be a read error. V and J are TRBV13 and TRBJ2-3; 8 bases match TRBD1. The trim removed 8 bases at V and 4 bases at J, leaving 5 bases unmatched. There are 13 residues in the CDR3. The germline V gene encodes CDR1 PRHDT and CDR2 FYEKMQ (reference sequence). The CDR3: CASGSGGADTQYF. The DNA for the CDR3 is TGTGCCAGCGGCTCAGGGGGCGCAGATACGCAGTATTTT. The full variable domain, with the rest looked up from reference TRBV13 and TRBJ2-3, is AAGVIQSPRHLIKEKRETATLKCYPIPRHDTVYWYQQGPGQDPQFLISFYEKMQSDKGSIPDRFSAQQFSDYHSELNMSSLELGDSALYFCASGSGGADTQYFGPGTRLTVL.

This chain links TRBV2 with TRBJ2-3, with a possible D match to TRBD1 (5 bases). The CDR3 spans 13 residues. With 8 bases removed from V and 2 bases from J, the gap between germline ends came to 11 bases. The V gene's germline CDR1 is SNHLY and CDR2 FYNNEI. CDR3 region: CASSDIDTDTQYF. The CDR3 nucleotides read TGTGCCAGCTCGGACATCGACACAGATACGCAGTATTTT.

Points on this clonotype: In this CDR3 the conserved last residue, phenylalanine or tryptophan, is missing, so a read error is likely. It is unclear where the CDR3 begins or ends on the DNA, so no DNA is shown, and the CDR3 is as TCRdb lists it. The chain recombines TRBV7-9 with TRBJ2-3. The CDR3 has 13 amino acids, counting both end residues. Germline V CDR1 and CDR2: SEHNR, FQNEAQ (reference sequence). Here the CDR3 reads CASSFQRTEAQDE.

The rearrangement joins TRBV9 to TRBJ2-3, with TRBD2 as a possible D gene (5 bases). Germline V gene lookup returns CDR1 SGDLS and CDR2 YYNGEE. V lost 7 bases to trimming and J lost 3 bases, with 18 bases between them. This CDR3 is 15 amino acids long. The CDR3 spells CASGPVLGSTDTQYF. The DNA for the CDR3 is TGTGCCAGCGGACCAGTTTTGGGGAGTACAGATACGCAGTATTTT.

The chain links TRBV11-3 to TRBJ2-3; D is unresolved. With 0 bases removed from V and 0 bases from J, the gap between germline ends came to 13 bases. Germline values: CDR1 SGHNT, CDR2 YENEEA. CDR3 length: 17 residues. The CDR3 protein is CASSLELSDPSTDTQYF. In DNA, the CDR3 is TGTGCCAGCAGCTTAGAACTGTCAGACCCTAGCACAGATACGCAGTATTTT.

Notes on this clonotype: One junction end does not reproduce the germline sequence, and a read error may be involved. V is TRBV20-1 and J is TRBJ2-5; 10 bases map to TRBD1. CDR1 and CDR2 from the germline V gene are DFQATT and SNEGSKA (reference sequence). This CDR3 comprises 16 residues. The DNA for the CDR3 is TGCGGTGCTAGAGACTATAGACAGGGGGCGTGGGAGACCCAGTACTTC. It codes for CGARDYRQGAWETQYF.

The chain combines TRBV7-3 with TRBJ2-7; 8 nucleotides agree with TRBD2. This CDR3 is built from 18 residues. J lost 4 bases, V lost 3 bases, and 17 bases had no gene match. Germline V gene data show CDR1 as SGHTA and CDR2 as FQGTGA. CDR3 region: CASSFSGTWGETQYEQYV. For the CDR3, the DNA is TGTGCCAGCAGCTTTAGCGGGACTTGGGGAGAGACCCAGTACGAGCAGTACGTC.

The chain uses TRBV7-9 and TRBJ1-1; D not resolved. V lost 0 bases, J lost 11 bases, and 19 bases lay in between. The CDR3 has 15 residues. The V gene's germline CDR1 is SEHNR and CDR2 FQNEAQ (reference sequence). For the CDR3, the DNA is TGTGCCAGCAGCTTAGCGGGGAGAGGGAGCACCGACGCTTTCTTT. Residues: CASSLAGRGSTDAFF.

The gene calls are TRBV25-1 and TRBJ2-7, with 9 bases fitting TRBD1. With 2 bases clipped from V and 2 bases from J, the junction kept 7 bases outside the gene matches. The CDR3 has 16 amino acids. The germline CDR1 and CDR2 sequences are MGHDK and SYGVNS. CDR3 loop: CASSEDGQGHPYEQYF. The DNA for the CDR3 is TGTGCCAGCAGTGAAGATGGACAGGGGCATCCCTACGAGCAGTACTTC.